This TCR beta chain was documented in a study of preoperative IRX-2 immunotherapy in early breast cancer (dated 2019 in TCRdb). Receptors were amplified or captured by the immunoSEQ multiplex PCR assay. Drawn from immuneACCESS, this table holds only the in-frame rearrangements with V and J called that TCRdb kept. Clones are partly lost; checked studies trace under half to an unresolved V gene and leave the rest unexplained. Counted in this sample were about 89,000 clones; 86% of them appeared once. The ten most abundant clones make up roughly 1.9% of the sample. Reading the label with the study, this specimen's treatment or condition is: preoperative locoregional IRX-2 cytokine immunotherapy. The samples were obtained from a phase Ib study that tested preoperative, locoregional IRX-2 cytokine immunotherapy meant to prime immune responses. The donors were early-stage breast cancer patients who were given IRX-2 prior to surgery.

Points on this clone: Its specific antigen is unknown. No much larger clone exists at a distance of one base, and base qualities are not known.

V lost 2 bases and J lost 0 bases; the stretch between them is 8 bases long. Measured from the cysteine to the phenylalanine, the CDR3 is 14 residues long. Just the 42-base CDR3 DNA is kept, in frame starting at base 1. The germline V gene gives CDR1 as SGHRS and CDR2 as YFSETQ. Material: tumor tissue, obtained after IRX-2 immunotherapy. The receptor was isolated from a human donor with breast cancer. The chain was built from TRBV5-1 and TRBJ1-1, with the D gene call left open. The CDR3 is CASSLNGMNTEAFF. The bases are TGCGCCAGCAGCTTAAATGGGATGAACACTGAAGCTTTCTTT.